A single count supports the clone carrying this T cell receptor (beta chain). Germline V gives CDR1 SGHTA, CDR2 FQGNSA. This CDR3 comprises 12 residues. Trimming took off 1 base at V and 7 bases at J, with 7 bases between the two ends. The data were taken from a study of blood T cell repertoires in COVID-19. In the original workflow: Amplifying reference gene primers gave estimates of nucleated cell counts. Some clones are missing from TCRdb's copy, which holds only in-frame ones; the method was immunoSEQ multiplex PCR. Clone size and the V and J calls come from that table; the DNA yielded D and trimming. The sample consists of about 210,000 clones, about 89% of them appearing once.

The receptor was derived from a woman in her 40s with acute or convalescent COVID-19. V gene TRBV7-2 combines with J gene TRBJ1-2; perhaps TRBD1 as D (6 bases). Sequencing was performed on peripheral blood. This CDR3 is CASSLGTVGYTF. CDR3 nucleotides: TGTGCCAGCAGCTTAGGGACAGTTGGCTACACCTTC.